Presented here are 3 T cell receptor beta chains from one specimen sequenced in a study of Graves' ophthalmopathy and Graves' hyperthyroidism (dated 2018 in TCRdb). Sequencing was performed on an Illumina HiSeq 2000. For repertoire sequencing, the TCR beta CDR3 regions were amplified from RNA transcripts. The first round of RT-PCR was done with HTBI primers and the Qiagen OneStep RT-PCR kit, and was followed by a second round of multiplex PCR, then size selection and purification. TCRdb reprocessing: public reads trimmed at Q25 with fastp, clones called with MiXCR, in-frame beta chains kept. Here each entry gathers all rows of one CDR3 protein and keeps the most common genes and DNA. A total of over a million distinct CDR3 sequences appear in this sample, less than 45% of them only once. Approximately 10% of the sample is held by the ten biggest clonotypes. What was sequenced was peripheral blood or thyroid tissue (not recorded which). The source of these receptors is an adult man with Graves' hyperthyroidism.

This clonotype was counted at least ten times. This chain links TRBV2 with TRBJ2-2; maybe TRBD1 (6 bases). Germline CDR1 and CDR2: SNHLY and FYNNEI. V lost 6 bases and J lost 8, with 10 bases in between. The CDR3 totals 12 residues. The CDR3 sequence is CASRVQGGELFF. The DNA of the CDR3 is TGTGCCAGCAGAGTACAGGGAGGGGAGCTGTTTTTT.

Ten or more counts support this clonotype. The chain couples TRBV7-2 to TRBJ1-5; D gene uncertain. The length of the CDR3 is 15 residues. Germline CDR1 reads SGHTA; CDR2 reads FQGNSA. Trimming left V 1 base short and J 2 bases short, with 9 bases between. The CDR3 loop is CASSLEAVGNQPQHF. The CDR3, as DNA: TGTGCCAGCAGCTTAGAAGCGGTAGGCAATCAGCCCCAGCATTTT.

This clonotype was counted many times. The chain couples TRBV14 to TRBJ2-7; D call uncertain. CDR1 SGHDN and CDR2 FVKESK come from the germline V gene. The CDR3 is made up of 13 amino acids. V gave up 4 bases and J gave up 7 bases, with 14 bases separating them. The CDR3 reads CASSLDKAFEQYF. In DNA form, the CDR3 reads TGTGCCAGCAGCCTCGACAAAGCCTTTGAGCAGTACTTC.